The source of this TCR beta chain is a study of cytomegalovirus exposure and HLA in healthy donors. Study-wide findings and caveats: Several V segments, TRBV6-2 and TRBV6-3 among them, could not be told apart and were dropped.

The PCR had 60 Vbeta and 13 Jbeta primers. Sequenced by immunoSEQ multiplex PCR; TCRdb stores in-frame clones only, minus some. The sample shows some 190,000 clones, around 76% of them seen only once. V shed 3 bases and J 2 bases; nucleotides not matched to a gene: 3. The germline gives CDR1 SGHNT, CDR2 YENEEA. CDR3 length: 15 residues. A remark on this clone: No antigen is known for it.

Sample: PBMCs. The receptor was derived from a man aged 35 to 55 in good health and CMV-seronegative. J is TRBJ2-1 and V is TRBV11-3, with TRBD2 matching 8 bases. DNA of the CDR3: TGTGCCAGCAGCTTCGGGACTAGTACCTACAATGAGCAGTTCTTC. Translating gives CASSFGTSTYNEQFF. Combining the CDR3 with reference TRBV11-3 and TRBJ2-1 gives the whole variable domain EAGVVQSPRYKIIEKKQPVAFWCNPISGHNTLYWYLQNLGQGPELLIRYENEEAVDDSQLPKDRFSAERLKGVDSTLKIQPAELGDSAVYLCASSFGTSTYNEQFFGPGTRLTVL.